One and the same sample provided the 8 T cell receptor beta chains below, sequenced in a study of CD8 T cells in ankylosing spondylitis. These receptors are not linked to any known antigen. General study results and limits: Typical of ankylosing spondylitis blood, it appeared, was a TCR beta motif of eight highly homologous variants.

One entry per CDR3 protein results from TCRdb running MiXCR on the 5' RACE reads. The sample lists 500,000 or so distinct CDR3 sequences; approximately 5.3% were seen once. The sequenced sample was blood, either unsorted or a sorted T cell fraction (not recorded which). These receptors all come from a male donor with ankylosing spondylitis.

Ten or more counts support this clonotype. V and J are TRBV12-3 or TRBV12-4 and TRBJ1-1, with D hard to call. This CDR3 comprises 13 residues. Trimming removed 4 bases at V and 4 bases at J, with 10 bases between. The CDR3 sequence: CASSSRIGTEAFF. The CDR3 nucleotides are TGTGCCAGCAGTTCTCGGATTGGCACTGAAGCTTTCTTT.

This clonotype was seen repeatedly, ten times or more. The rearrangement uses TRBV3-1 and TRBJ2-3; tentatively, D is TRBD1 or TRBD2 (5 bases each). CDR1 and CDR2 from the germline V gene are LGHDT and YNNKEL (reference sequence). The length of the CDR3 is 17 residues. V lost 4 bases, J lost 1 base, and 18 bases lay in between. This CDR3 is CASSPAYGTKGTDTQYF. In DNA form, the CDR3 reads TGTGCCAGCAGCCCAGCATACGGGACGAAGGGCACAGATACGCAGTATTTT.

This clonotype appeared many times. In DNA, the CDR3 is TGCGCCAGCAGCCAACCCGGGGCAAATACTGAAGCTTTCTTT. Amino acids: CASSQPGANTEAFF. The chain has TRBV4-3 and TRBJ1-1, with D perhaps matching TRBD1 (5 bases). Germline V gene lookup returns CDR1 LGHNA and CDR2 YSLEER. The V end was cut by 2 bases, the J end by 5 bases, with 12 bases between. This CDR3 contains 14 residues.

The gene calls are TRBV4-2 and TRBJ2-3; D is tentatively TRBD1 or TRBD2 (6 bases each). This CDR3 region has 17 residues. Per germline, CDR1 LGHNA and CDR2 YNFKEQ. Deletions cut 0 bases from V and 0 bases from J, with 13 bases between. CDR3 sequence reads: CASSQEVRGPSTDTQYF. The CDR3 DNA is TGTGCCAGCAGCCAAGAGGTTCGGGGGCCTAGCACAGATACGCAGTATTTT.

This clonotype was recorded at least ten times. The chain combines TRBV20-1 with TRBJ1-5; D uncertain. This CDR3 comprises 14 residues. Germline CDR1 is DFQATT and CDR2 is SNEGSKA (reference sequence). V was pared by 3 bases and J by 2 bases, with 11 bases between. In nucleotides, the CDR3 is TGCAGTGCTAGTGGTTTAGGCGGCAATCAGCCCCAGCATTTT. It codes for CSASGLGGNQPQHF.

This clonotype was picked up many times. J is TRBJ2-7 and V is TRBV11-2; D remains unclear. V gave up 3 bases and J gave up 3 bases, with 15 bases separating them. The CDR3 has 15 residues. Germline CDR1 reads SGHAT; CDR2 reads FQNNGV. In DNA, the CDR3 is TGTGCCAGCAGCTTGGGGATGACGCGGTTCTACGAGCAGTACTTC. This encodes CASSLGMTRFYEQYF.

This clonotype was recorded many times. The V call is TRBV4-1, the J call TRBJ1-4, with D uncertain. Trimming removed 2 bases at V and 7 bases at J, with 2 bases between. Germline V gene lookup returns CDR1 MGHRA and CDR2 YSYEKL. The CDR3 contains 11 residues. The CDR3 loop is CASSQSEKLFF. CDR3 nucleotides: TGCGCCAGCAGCCAAAGTGAAAAACTGTTTTTT.

This clonotype was seen ten or more times. CDR3 protein: CASSLMDRRNTGELFF. The CDR3 DNA reads as TGCGCCAGCAGCTTGATGGACAGGCGGAACACCGGGGAGCTGTTTTTT. This chain links TRBV5-1 with TRBJ2-2; TRBD1 matches 7 bases. CDR1 SGHRS and CDR2 YFSETQ come from the germline V gene. The CDR3 spans 16 residues. V lost 1 base to trimming and J lost 1 base; unmatched junction nucleotides: 4.